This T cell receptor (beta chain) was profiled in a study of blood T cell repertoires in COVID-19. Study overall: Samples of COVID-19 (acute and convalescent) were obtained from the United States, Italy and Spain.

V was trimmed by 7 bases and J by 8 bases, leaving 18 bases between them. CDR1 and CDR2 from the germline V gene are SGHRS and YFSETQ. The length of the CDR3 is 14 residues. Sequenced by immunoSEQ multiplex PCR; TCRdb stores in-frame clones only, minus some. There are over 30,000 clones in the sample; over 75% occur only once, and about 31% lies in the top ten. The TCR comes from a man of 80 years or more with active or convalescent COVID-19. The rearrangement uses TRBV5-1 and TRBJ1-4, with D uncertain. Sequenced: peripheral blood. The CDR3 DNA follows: TGCGCCAGCTCCCCAGGCGAAAGTCGGGAAAAACTGTTTTTT. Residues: CASSPGESREKLFF.